The 5 T cell receptor beta chains in this list originate from one sample, sequenced in a study of blood T cell repertoires in COVID-19. The repertoire was sequenced with immunoSEQ multiplex PCR; TCRdb's copy has only in-frame clones and lacks some. The sample shows some 35,000 clones, around 80% of them seen only once. The sample consisted of peripheral blood. Source of these receptors: a man aged 65 to 85 with acute or convalescent COVID-19.

The V gene is TRBV4-3, the J gene TRBJ2-7; the match to TRBD2 covers 7 bases. This CDR3 comprises 15 residues. Germline V gene sequence: CDR1 LGHNA, CDR2 YSLEER. V dropped 0 bases and J dropped 2; count of bases not matched to a gene: 4. CDR3 amino acids: CASSQDATSAYEQYF. The CDR3, as DNA: TGCGCCAGCAGCCAAGATGCTACTAGCGCCTACGAGCAGTACTTC.

V gene TRBV27 combines with J gene TRBJ2-7; TRBD1 matches at 9 bases. Germline values: CDR1 MNHEY, CDR2 SMNVEV (reference sequence). The CDR3 is made up of 15 amino acids. With V trimmed by 6 bases and J by 3 bases, 9 bases remained unmatched. The chain's CDR3 is CASSETGTGYYEQYF. In nucleotides, the CDR3 is TGTGCCAGCAGCGAGACCGGGACAGGGTACTACGAGCAGTACTTC.

The rearrangement links TRBV6-5 to TRBJ2-2; D is possibly TRBD2 (6 bases). Trimming left V 6 bases short and J 6 bases short, with 17 bases between. The CDR3 consists of 15 residues. Germline CDR1 MNHEY, CDR2 SVGAGI. Here the CDR3 DNA reads TGTGCCAGCAGCCCAAAGTTAAGGGAGGCCGGGGAGCTGTTTTTT. As protein: CASSPKLREAGELFF.

The rearrangement links TRBV5-1 to TRBJ1-5; D might be TRBD1 (5 bases). Trimming pared 5 bases from V and 5 bases from J, leaving 17 bases between. CDR3 length equals 15 residues. Germline-derived CDR1 and CDR2 are SGHRS and YFSETQ. Written as DNA, the CDR3 is TGCGCCAGCAGTCCAGCGGGACTCGCCTATCAGCCCCAGCATTTT. Translated: CASSPAGLAYQPQHF.

The chain recombines TRBV24-1 with TRBJ2-2; TRBD2 aligns across 13 bases. V dropped 3 bases and J dropped 2; count of bases not matched to a gene: 2. Germline CDR1 reads KGHDR; CDR2 reads SFDVKD. The CDR3 totals 17 residues. In nucleotides, the CDR3 is TGTGCCACCAGTGATACTAGCGGGAGGGGAAACACCGGGGAGCTGTTTTTT. Residues: CATSDTSGRGNTGELFF.